A single sample gave rise to the 3 T cell receptor beta chains below, sequenced in a study of siplizumab effects on memory and regulatory T cells. TCRdb's copy holds only in-frame clones and misses some; the assay was immunoSEQ multiplex PCR. The table includes 90,000 to 120,000 clones, roughly nine tenths detected once. Sequenced: Tregs sorted from blood. Receptors were obtained from a human donor in good health.

This rearrangement joins TRBV30 to TRBJ2-1; TRBD2 matches at 12 bases. Germline CDR1 is GTSNPN and CDR2 is SVGIG (reference sequence). CDR3 length: 18 residues. V shed 5 bases and J 5 bases; nucleotides not matched to a gene: 16. CDR3 loop: CAWSNHLAGGPKDNEQFF. In nucleotides, the CDR3 is TGTGCCTGGTCGAACCACCTAGCGGGAGGGCCGAAGGACAATGAGCAGTTCTTC.

The chain has TRBV5-8 and TRBJ2-5, with D maybe TRBD1 (6 bases). V was trimmed by 0 bases and J by 9 bases, leaving 12 bases between them. Germline values: CDR1 SGHTS, CDR2 YDEGEE. The length of the CDR3 is 13 residues. CDR3 sequence (DNA): TGTGCCAGCAGCTTGGGGGGGCAGGCGGCCCAGTACTTC. Translating gives CASSLGGQAAQYF.

This clone was recorded once. The chain has TRBV11-3 and TRBJ2-2, with D possibly being TRBD1 (6 bases). Trimming removed 2 bases from V and 6 bases from J, with 16 bases in between. CDR1 is SGHNT, CDR2 YENEEA, per germline. CDR3 size: 16 residues. The CDR3 region is CASSLSVDRPAGELFF. CDR3 coding DNA: TGTGCCAGCAGCTTATCCGTCGACAGGCCTGCCGGGGAGCTGTTTTTT.